Below, one T cell receptor (beta chain) is given with its context. CDR1 and CDR2 (germline): SEHNR, FQNEAQ (reference sequence). The CDR3 sequence is 16 residues long. With random hexamers, reverse transcription was performed on about 0.5 to 1 ug of RNA. TCR beta CDR3 was amplified by immunoSEQ multiplex PCR. This amplification extended across 54 Vbeta and 13 Jbeta segments. Each CDR3 protein is one row after TCRdb ran MiXCR on the immunoSEQ multiplex PCR reads. The sample lists under 200,000 distinct CDR3 sequences; roughly 90% were seen once. These data originate in a study of CD8 T cells in Susac syndrome.

This chain connects TRBV7-9 to TRBJ2-2, with a possible D match to TRBD2 (6 bases). The origin of this receptor is a human donor with Susac syndrome. The source material was CD4+ T cells from PBMCs. The CDR3 sequence: CSVGRKAQWDTGELFF. The CDR3 bases are TGTTCAGTGGGGAGGAAGGCTCAGTGGGACACCGGGGAGCTGTTTTTT.